This is a list of T cell receptor beta chains from one sample in a study of blood T cells in healthy people across ages. Each CDR3 protein gets one entry after TCRdb re-called the 5' RACE reads with MiXCR. The table has approximately 810,000 distinct CDR3 sequences, 25% to 35% seen once; the top ten hold 15% to 20%. The material sequenced was blood. These receptors were obtained from a woman of 80 years or more in good health. Both conserved end residues are part of each CDR3. The D gene is left open where the match is weak. Rows may omit the clone size; those that give it use once, few, many or a size class.

d_call	v_call	j_call	clone_size	cdr3_aa	cdr3_nt
-	TRBV5-1	TRBJ1-4	-	CASSLGPVDEKLFF	TGCGCCAGCAGCTTGGGACCGGTGGATGAAAAACTGTTTTTT
-	TRBV29-1	TRBJ1-2	many	CSAFGQSFGYTF	TGCAGCGCCTTCGGACAGAGCTTTGGCTACACCTTC
TRBD2	TRBV12-3/TRBV12-4	TRBJ2-7	-	CASSPPRSGSSYEQYF	TGTGCCAGCAGTCCCCCACGGAGCGGGAGCTCCTACGAGCAGTACTTC
-	TRBV19	TRBJ2-1	-	CASSKGVFGNEQFF	TGTGCCAGTAGTAAGGGGGTATTTGGCAATGAGCAGTTCTTC
-	TRBV3-1	TRBJ2-3	-	CASSQDGAINTDTQYF	TGTGCCAGCAGCCAAGATGGAGCTATCAACACAGATACGCAGTATTTT
-	TRBV29-1	TRBJ1-2	many	CSVDRFYGYTF	TGCAGCGTTGACAGGTTCTATGGCTACACCTTC
-	TRBV20-1	TRBJ1-6	many	CSALESSYNSPLHF	TGCAGTGCCTTAGAGAGCTCCTATAATTCACCCCTCCACTTT
-	TRBV7-2	TRBJ2-3	many	CASSEGGGPTDTQYF	TGTGCCAGCAGCGAAGGGGGGGGACCGACAGATACGCAGTATTTT
-	TRBV11-2	TRBJ2-6	many	CASSLKGGFSGANVLTF	TGTGCCAGCAGCTTAAAGGGGGGTTTCTCTGGGGCCAACGTCCTGACTTTC
-	TRBV7-9	TRBJ1-4	-	CASSLARGKLTTNEKLFF	TGTGCCAGCAGCTTAGCGAGGGGCAAGTTAACAACTAATGAAAAACTGTTTTTT
TRBD1	TRBV28	TRBJ2-1	-	CASSDGQGSNEQFF	TGTGCCAGCAGTGACGGACAGGGGAGTAATGAGCAGTTCTTC
-	TRBV20-1	TRBJ2-1	-	CSARGLGSSYNEQFF	TGCAGTGCTAGAGGATTGGGGAGCTCCTACAATGAGCAGTTCTTC
TRBD2	TRBV7-9	TRBJ2-7	many	CASSFTGLAGSEQYF	TGTGCCAGCAGCTTTACAGGACTAGCGGGAAGCGAGCAGTACTTC
-	TRBV7-2	TRBJ1-3	many	CASSLGGNTIYF	TGTGCCAGCAGCTTGGGGGGAAACACCATATATTTT
TRBD1	TRBV7-6	TRBJ2-4	many	CASSPHPGDRLAKNIQYF	TGTGCCAGCAGCCCACATCCTGGGGACAGACTAGCCAAAAACATTCAGTACTTC
-	TRBV7-2	TRBJ2-1	-	CASSLVAGKGNNEQFF	TGTGCCAGCAGCTTAGTGGCAGGGAAAGGGAACAATGAGCAGTTCTTC
TRBD1	TRBV6-2/TRBV6-3	TRBJ2-1	many	CASIGQGVGYNEQFF	TGTGCCAGCATTGGACAGGGAGTAGGCTACAATGAGCAGTTCTTC
TRBD2	TRBV20-1	TRBJ2-1	many	CSARQRGDYNEQFF	TGCAGTGCTAGACAGCGGGGTGACTACAATGAGCAGTTCTTC
-	TRBV12-3/TRBV12-4	TRBJ1-5	many	CASSLGWDGNQPQHF	TGTGCCAGCAGTTTAGGGTGGGACGGCAATCAGCCCCAGCATTTT
TRBD2	TRBV7-2	TRBJ2-4	many	CASSSGLTSGGAAFRNIQYF	TGTGCCAGCAGCTCCGGACTAACTAGCGGGGGGGCCGCGTTTAGAAACATTCAGTACTTC
TRBD1	TRBV20-1	TRBJ1-2	many	CSASRRDRGFGYTF	TGCAGTGCTAGCCGCCGGGACAGAGGCTTTGGCTACACCTTC
TRBD2	TRBV6-5	TRBJ2-7	-	CASSKGLGIYEQYF	TGTGCCAGCAGCAAGGGACTAGGGATCTACGAGCAGTACTTC
TRBD1	TRBV20-1	TRBJ2-1	few	CSAQTGTGGNEQFF	TGCAGTGCTCAAACCGGGACAGGGGGAAATGAGCAGTTCTTC
TRBD1	TRBV7-9	TRBJ2-3	-	CASSSGTGANTDTQYF	TGTGCCAGCAGCTCCGGGACAGGGGCGAACACAGATACGCAGTATTTT
-	TRBV27	TRBJ1-2	-	CASSRGGRGRGYTF	TGTGCCAGCAGCCGGGGGGGACGGGGACGTGGCTACACCTTC